This T cell receptor (beta chain) was documented in a study of blood T cell repertoires in COVID-19. Authors' processing steps: Quantification of nucleated cells was approximated via reference gene primer amplification. TCRdb keeps only in-frame clones here, not all; method: immunoSEQ multiplex PCR. V and J calls plus clone size are reproduced from that table; the DNA served to infer D and trimming. Here the sample spans about 260,000 clones, around 84% being singletons. V was pared by 5 bases and J by 2 bases, with 16 bases between. Germline loops: CDR1 LNHDA, CDR2 SQIVND (reference sequence). The CDR3 is 16 residues long.

This receptor was identified in a man in his sixties with acute or convalescent COVID-19. V is TRBV19 and J is TRBJ1-5; possible D gene TRBD1, 5 bases. What was sequenced was peripheral blood. CDR3 nucleotide sequence: TGTGCCAGTAGTCTGCGGGGGGAGCCCGGCAATCAGCCCCAGCATTTT. Its translation: CASSLRGEPGNQPQHF.